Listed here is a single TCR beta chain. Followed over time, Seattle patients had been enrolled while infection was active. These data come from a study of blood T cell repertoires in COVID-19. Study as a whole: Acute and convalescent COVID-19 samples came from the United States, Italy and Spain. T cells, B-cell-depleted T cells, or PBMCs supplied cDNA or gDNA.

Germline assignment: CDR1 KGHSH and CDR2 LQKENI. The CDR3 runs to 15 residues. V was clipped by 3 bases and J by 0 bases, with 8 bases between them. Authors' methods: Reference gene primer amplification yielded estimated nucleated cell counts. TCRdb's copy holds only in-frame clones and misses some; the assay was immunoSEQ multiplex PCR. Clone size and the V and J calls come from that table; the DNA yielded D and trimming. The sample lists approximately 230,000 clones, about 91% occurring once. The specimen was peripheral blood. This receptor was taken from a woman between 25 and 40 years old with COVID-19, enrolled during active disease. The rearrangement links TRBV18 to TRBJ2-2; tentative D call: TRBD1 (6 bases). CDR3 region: CASSPGTPNTGELFF. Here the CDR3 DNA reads TGTGCCAGCTCACCCGGGACACCGAACACCGGGGAGCTGTTTTTT.